This T cell receptor (beta chain) was found in a study of immune evolution from preneoplasia to lung adenocarcinoma. For the study at large: HLA loss of heterozygosity: under 7.5% AIS, more than 14% MIA, more than 25% ADC, none AAH.

Two lung cancer pathologists independently confirmed each histologic diagnosis. Germline-derived CDR1 and CDR2 are SGHRS and YFSETQ. V shed 2 bases, J shed 2 bases, and the junction held 4 bases outside the gene matches. There are 15 residues in the CDR3. Study-wide results and limits: Later-stage lesions seemingly showed higher T cell density and diversity than normal lung. Top clone frequencies peaked in normal lung, apparently declining through invasive adenocarcinoma.

Libraries were prepared by immunoSEQ multiplex PCR; TCRdb keeps only in-frame clonotypes and omits some of them. The sample has about 4,900 clones, about 90% seen once. With regard to this clone: Its antigen is not known.

The receptor was derived from a person aged 65-85 years with lung adenocarcinoma. This chain uses TRBV5-1 with TRBJ2-3; 8 bases line up with TRBD1. The material sequenced was FFPE atypical adenomatous hyperplasia tissue from the lung. The subset: atypical adenomatous hyperplasia (AAH), lung preneoplasia. Here the CDR3 reads CASSFSGGDTDTQYF. The CDR3 DNA follows: TGCGCCAGCAGCTTCTCAGGGGGCGACACAGATACGCAGTATTTT.